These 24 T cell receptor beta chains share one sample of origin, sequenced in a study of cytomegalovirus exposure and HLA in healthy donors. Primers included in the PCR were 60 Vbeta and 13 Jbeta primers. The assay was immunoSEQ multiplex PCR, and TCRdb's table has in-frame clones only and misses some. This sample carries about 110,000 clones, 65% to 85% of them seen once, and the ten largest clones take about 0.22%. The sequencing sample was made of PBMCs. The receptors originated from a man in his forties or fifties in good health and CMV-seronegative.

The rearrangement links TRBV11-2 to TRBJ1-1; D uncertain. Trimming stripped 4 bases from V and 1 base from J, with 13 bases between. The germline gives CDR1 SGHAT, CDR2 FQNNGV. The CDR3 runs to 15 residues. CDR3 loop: CASSSTGIRNTEAFF. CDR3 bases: TGTGCCAGCAGCTCAACCGGGATACGGAACACTGAAGCTTTCTTT.

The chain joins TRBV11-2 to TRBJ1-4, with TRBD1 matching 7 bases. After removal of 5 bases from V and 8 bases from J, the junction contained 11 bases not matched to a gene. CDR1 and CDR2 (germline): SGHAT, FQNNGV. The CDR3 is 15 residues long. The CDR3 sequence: CASSTPTGSIEKLFF. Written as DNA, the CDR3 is TGTGCCAGCAGCACCCCGACAGGGTCGATAGAAAAACTGTTTTTT.

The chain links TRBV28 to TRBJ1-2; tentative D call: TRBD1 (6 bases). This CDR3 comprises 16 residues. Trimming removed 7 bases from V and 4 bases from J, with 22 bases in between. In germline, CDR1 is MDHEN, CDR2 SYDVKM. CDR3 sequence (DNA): TGTGCCAGCACCCCGTCGCGGCAGGGGCCGGGCTATGGCTACACCTTC. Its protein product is CASTPSRQGPGYGYTF.

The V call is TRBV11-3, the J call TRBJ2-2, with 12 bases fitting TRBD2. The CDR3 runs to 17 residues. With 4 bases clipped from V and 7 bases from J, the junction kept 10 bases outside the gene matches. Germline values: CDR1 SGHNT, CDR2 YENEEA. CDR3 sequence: CASSSHGLAGIGGELFF. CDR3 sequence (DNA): TGTGCCAGCAGCTCCCACGGACTAGCGGGGATTGGCGGGGAGCTGTTTTTT. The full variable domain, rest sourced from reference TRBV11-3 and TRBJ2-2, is EAGVVQSPRYKIIEKKQPVAFWCNPISGHNTLYWYLQNLGQGPELLIRYENEEAVDDSQLPKDRFSAERLKGVDSTLKIQPAELGDSAVYLCASSSHGLAGIGGELFFGEGSRLTVL.

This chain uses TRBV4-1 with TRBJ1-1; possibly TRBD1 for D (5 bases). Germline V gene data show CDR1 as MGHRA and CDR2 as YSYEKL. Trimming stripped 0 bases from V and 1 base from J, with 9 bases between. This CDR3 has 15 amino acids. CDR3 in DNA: TGCGCCAGCAGCCAAGAAAGGCAGGGGAACACTGAAGCTTTCTTT. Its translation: CASSQERQGNTEAFF.

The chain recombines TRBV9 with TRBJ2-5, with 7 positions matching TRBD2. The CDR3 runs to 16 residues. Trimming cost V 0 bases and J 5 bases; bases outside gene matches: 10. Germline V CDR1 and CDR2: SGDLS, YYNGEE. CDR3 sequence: CASSVGGRAGRETQYF. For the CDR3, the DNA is TGTGCCAGCAGCGTAGGAGGGAGGGCCGGTAGGGAGACCCAGTACTTC.

This chain's CDR3 is CASSVTSGGGNNEQFF. CDR3 coding DNA: TGTGCCAGCAGCGTGACTAGCGGGGGGGGTAACAATGAGCAGTTCTTC. J is TRBJ2-1 and V is TRBV7-2, with 14 bases identical to TRBD2. Unmatched junction bases numbered 5, after V lost 5 bases and J lost 5 bases. The length of the CDR3 is 16 residues. Per the germline V gene, CDR1 is SGHTA and CDR2 is FQGNSA.

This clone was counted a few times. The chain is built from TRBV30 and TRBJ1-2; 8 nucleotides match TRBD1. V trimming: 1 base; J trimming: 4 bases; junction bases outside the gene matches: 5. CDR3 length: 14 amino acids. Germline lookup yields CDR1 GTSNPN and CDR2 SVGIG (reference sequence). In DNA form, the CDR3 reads TGTGCCTGGAGTGACTCCGGGACAGGCTATGGCTACACCTTC. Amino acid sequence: CAWSDSGTGYGYTF.

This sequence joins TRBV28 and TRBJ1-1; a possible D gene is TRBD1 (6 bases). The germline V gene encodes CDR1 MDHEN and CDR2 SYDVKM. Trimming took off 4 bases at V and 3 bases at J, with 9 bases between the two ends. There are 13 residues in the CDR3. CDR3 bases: TGTGCCAGCAGTTCTTGGGGGCACACTGAAGCTTTCTTT. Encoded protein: CASSSWGHTEAFF. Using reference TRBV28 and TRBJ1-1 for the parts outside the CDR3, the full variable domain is DVKVTQSSRYLVKRTGEKVFLECVQDMDHENMFWYRQDPGLGLRLIYFSYDVKMKEKGDIPEGYSVSREKKERFSLILESASTNQTSMYLCASSSWGHTEAFFGQGTRLTVV.

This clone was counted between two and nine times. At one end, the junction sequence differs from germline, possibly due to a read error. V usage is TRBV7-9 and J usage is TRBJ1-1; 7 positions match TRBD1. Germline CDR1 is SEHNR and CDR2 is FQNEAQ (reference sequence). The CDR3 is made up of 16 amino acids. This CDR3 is CSSSSGQVTLNTEAFF. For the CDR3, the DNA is TGTTCCAGCAGCTCCGGACAGGTAACACTGAACACTGAAGCTTTCTTT.

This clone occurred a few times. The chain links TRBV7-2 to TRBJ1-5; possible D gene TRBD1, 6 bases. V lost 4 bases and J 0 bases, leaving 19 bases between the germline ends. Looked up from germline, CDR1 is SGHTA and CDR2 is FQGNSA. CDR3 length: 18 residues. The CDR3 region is CASSSVGGARHSNQPQHF. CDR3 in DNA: TGTGCCAGCAGCTCCGTAGGGGGGGCGCGACATAGCAATCAGCCCCAGCATTTT. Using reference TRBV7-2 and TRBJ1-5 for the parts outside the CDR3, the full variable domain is GAGVSQSPSNKVTEKGKDVELRCDPISGHTALYWYRQSLGQGLEFLIYFQGNSAPDKSGLPSDRFSAERTGGSVSTLTIQRTQQEDSAVYLCASSSVGGARHSNQPQHFGDGTRLSIL.

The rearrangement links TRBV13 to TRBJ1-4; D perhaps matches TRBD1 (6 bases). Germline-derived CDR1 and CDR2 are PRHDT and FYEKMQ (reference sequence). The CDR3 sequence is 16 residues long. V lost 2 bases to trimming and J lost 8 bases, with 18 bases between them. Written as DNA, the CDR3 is TGTGCCAGCAGCTTATCCCGGGCAGGGGAGAGCGAAAAACTGTTTTTT. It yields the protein CASSLSRAGESEKLFF.

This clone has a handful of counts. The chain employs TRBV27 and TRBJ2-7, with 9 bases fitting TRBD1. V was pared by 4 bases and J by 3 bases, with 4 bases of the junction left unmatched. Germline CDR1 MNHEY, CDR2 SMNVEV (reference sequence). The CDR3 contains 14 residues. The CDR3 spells CASSWSGQGYEQYF. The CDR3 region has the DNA TGTGCCAGCAGTTGGTCGGGACAGGGCTACGAGCAGTACTTC.

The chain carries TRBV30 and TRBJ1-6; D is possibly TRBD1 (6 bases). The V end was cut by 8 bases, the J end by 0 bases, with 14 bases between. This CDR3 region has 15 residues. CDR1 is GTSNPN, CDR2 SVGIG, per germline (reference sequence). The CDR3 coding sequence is TGTGCCACCAGACAGGCAAGCTCCTATAATTCACCCCTCCACTTT. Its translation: CATRQASSYNSPLHF.

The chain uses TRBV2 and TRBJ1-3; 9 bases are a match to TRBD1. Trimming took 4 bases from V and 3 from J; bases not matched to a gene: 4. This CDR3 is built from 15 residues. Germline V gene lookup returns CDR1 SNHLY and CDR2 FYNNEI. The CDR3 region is CASSGTGAYGNTIYF. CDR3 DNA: TGTGCCAGCAGTGGGACAGGGGCATATGGAAACACCATATATTTT.

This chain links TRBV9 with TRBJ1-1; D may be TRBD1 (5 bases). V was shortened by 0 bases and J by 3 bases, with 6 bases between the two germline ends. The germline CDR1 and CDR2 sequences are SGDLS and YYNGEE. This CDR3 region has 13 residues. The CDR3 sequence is CASSVGRDTEAFF. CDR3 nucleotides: TGTGCCAGCAGCGTAGGCAGGGACACTGAAGCTTTCTTT.

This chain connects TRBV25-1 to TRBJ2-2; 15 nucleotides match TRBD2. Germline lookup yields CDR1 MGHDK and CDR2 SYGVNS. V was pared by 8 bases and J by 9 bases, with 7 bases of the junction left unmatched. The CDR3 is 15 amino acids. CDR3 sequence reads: CASALGTSGGRELFF. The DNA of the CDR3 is TGTGCCAGCGCCTTAGGGACTAGCGGGGGGCGGGAGCTGTTTTTT.

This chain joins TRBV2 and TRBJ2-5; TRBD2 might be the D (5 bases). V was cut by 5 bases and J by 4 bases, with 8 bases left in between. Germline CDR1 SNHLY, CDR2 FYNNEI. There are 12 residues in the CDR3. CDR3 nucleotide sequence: TGTGCCAGCAGTCAGGACTCAGAGACCCAGTACTTC. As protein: CASSQDSETQYF.

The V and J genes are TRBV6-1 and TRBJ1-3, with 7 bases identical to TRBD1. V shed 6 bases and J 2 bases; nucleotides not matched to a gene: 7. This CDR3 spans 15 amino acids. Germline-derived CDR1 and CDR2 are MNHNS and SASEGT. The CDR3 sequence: CASRAGTVAGNTIYF. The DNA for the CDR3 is TGTGCCAGCAGAGCCGGGACAGTCGCTGGAAACACCATATATTTT.

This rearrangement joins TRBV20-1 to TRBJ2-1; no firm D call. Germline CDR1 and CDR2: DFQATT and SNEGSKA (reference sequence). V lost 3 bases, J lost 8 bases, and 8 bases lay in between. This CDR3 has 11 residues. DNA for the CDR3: TGCAGTGCTAGTGTCCGGGATGAGCAGTTCTTC. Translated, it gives CSASVRDEQFF.

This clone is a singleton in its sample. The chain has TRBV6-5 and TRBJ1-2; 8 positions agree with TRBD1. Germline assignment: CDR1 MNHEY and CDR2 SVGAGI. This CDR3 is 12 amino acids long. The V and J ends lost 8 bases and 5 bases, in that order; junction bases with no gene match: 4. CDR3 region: CASGTGGYGYTF. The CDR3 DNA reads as TGTGCCAGCGGAACAGGGGGATATGGCTACACCTTC.

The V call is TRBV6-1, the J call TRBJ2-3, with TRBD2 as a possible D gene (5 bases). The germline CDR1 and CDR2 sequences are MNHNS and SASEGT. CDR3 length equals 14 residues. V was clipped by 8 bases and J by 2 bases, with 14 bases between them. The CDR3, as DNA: TGTGCCAGCTCCGAGGGCTTCTTCACAGATACGCAGTATTTT. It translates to CASSEGFFTDTQYF.

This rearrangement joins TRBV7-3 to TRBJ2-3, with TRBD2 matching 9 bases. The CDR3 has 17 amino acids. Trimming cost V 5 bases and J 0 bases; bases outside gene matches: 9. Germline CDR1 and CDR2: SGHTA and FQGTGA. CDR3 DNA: TGTGCCAGCAGCCGACAGAGCGGGGGGCCTAGCACAGATACGCAGTATTTT. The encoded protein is CASSRQSGGPSTDTQYF.

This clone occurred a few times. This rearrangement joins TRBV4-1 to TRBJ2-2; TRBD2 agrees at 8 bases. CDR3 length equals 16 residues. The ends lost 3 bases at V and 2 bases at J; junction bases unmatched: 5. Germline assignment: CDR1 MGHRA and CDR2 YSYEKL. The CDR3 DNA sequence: TGCGCCAGCAGCCAGATAGCGGGACCAAACACCGGGGAGCTGTTTTTT. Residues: CASSQIAGPNTGELFF.